One sample yielded the 2 T cell receptor beta chains listed below, sequenced in a study of molecular identifiers for immune sequencing clone quantification. TCRdb fed the PCR reads into MiXCR, producing one record per CDR3 protein. The top ten hold 0.65% to 0.75% of the sample, which has a few hundred thousand distinct CDR3 sequences, roughly a quarter seen once. Sequenced material: naive CD8+ T cells from blood, with Jurkat cell RNA spiked in. Subset reported: FACS-sorted CD8+CD4-CCR7+CD45RA+ naive T cells. These receptors all come from a human donor in good health. Some libraries in this study had Jurkat cell RNA spiked in.

The V call is TRBV12-3 or TRBV12-4, the J call TRBJ1-5, with a tentative D call TRBD1 (6 bases). V was trimmed by 2 bases and J by 5 bases, leaving 19 bases between them. CDR3 length: 17 residues. In nucleotides, the CDR3 is TGTGCCAGCAGTTTACACCGCATAGGGGGGCCGGATCAGCCCCAGCATTTT. It yields the protein CASSLHRIGGPDQPQHF.

At least ten counts were recorded for this clonotype. In nucleotides, the CDR3 is TGCAGCGTTGGGGTGGTTTCGGACGGGGCCAACGTCCTGACTTTC. Its protein is CSVGVVSDGANVLTF. The chain couples TRBV29-1 to TRBJ2-6; unclear D gene. Trimming took off 4 bases at V and 4 bases at J, with 14 bases between the two ends. CDR1 is SQVTM, CDR2 ANQGSEA, per germline. The CDR3 is 15 residues long.